A selection of T cell receptor beta chains follows, all from one sample in a study of beta chain features in type 1 diabetes. The repertoire was sequenced with immunoSEQ multiplex PCR; TCRdb's copy has only in-frame clones and lacks some. The table records 130,000 or so clones, 9% of them present only once. Sequenced sample: central memory CD4+ T cells from blood. These receptors all stem from a man under 40 with type 1 diabetes. Each CDR3 is given with its conserved first and last residue. The D gene is left open where the match is weak. Clone size is given for some rows only: seen once, a few or many times, or a class if the clone is expanded.

v_call	d_call	clone_size	j_call	cdr3_nt	cdr3_aa
TRBV28	.	few	TRBJ1-1	TGTGCCAGCAGGGTGGGAGACACTGAAGCTTTCTTT	CASRVGDTEAFF
TRBV27	.	few	TRBJ1-1	TGTGCCAGCAGTTTGCAGGGAGGCACTGAAGCTTTCTTT	CASSLQGGTEAFF
TRBV4-3	TRBD2	few	TRBJ2-1	TGCGCCAGCAGCCCTCGACTAGCGGGGGGCCTAGATGAGCAGTTCTTC	CASSPRLAGGLDEQFF
TRBV6-6	TRBD1	few	TRBJ2-5	TGTGCCAGCAGTTCCGGGGACAGGGACCAGTACTTC	CASSSGDRDQYF
TRBV10-3	TRBD2	few	TRBJ2-7	TGTGCCACCAACAGCGGGGGGACAAACTACGAGCAGTACTTC	CATNSGGTNYEQYF
TRBV4-3	.	few	TRBJ1-1	TGCGCCAGCAGCGTAACTCCGAACACTGAAGCTTTCTTT	CASSVTPNTEAFF
TRBV18	TRBD1	once	TRBJ2-2	TGTGCCAGCTCACCGGGACAGGGGATCTCCGGGGAGCTGTTTTTT	CASSPGQGISGELFF
TRBV10-3	.	many	TRBJ2-1	TGTGCCATCAGTGACTTATCTGAGCAGTTCTTC	CAISDLSEQFF
TRBV9	.	.	TRBJ1-2	TGTGCCAGCAGCGTAGACTCAGGGCCTTATGGCTACACCTTC	CASSVDSGPYGYTF
TRBV29-1	.	few	TRBJ1-2	TGCAGCGTTGGCGGGGGAGTGCCATCTAACTATGGCTACACCTTC	CSVGGGVPSNYGYTF
TRBV19	.	.	TRBJ2-7	TGTGCCAGTAGTCCCGACGGGGGATATGGCGAGCAGTACTTC	CASSPDGGYGEQYF
TRBV4-1	TRBD2	.	TRBJ2-5	TGCGCCAGCAGCCCCGCCCGACTAGCGGGGATGGAGACCCAGTACTTC	CASSPARLAGMETQYF
TRBV7-3	.	.	TRBJ2-3	TGTGCCAGCAGCTTAAAGGGGGGGCCGGGAGATACGCAGTATTTT	CASSLKGGPGDTQYF
TRBV11-2	.	few	TRBJ2-1	TGTGCCAGCAGCTTACCGGGCTCCTACAATGAGCAGTTCTTC	CASSLPGSYNEQFF
TRBV10-3	.	.	TRBJ1-2	TGTGCCATCAGTGAACAGGATGGCTACACCTTC	CAISEQDGYTF
TRBV9	.	.	TRBJ2-1	TGTGCCAGCAGTCCCAAGGGTGGGGGGGCCAGCGCCTACAATGAGCAGTTCTTC	CASSPKGGGASAYNEQFF
TRBV5-1	TRBD1	few	TRBJ1-1	TGCGCCAGCAGCTTGAGGCCAGGGGGTGAAGCTTTCTTT	CASSLRPGGEAFF
TRBV5-4	TRBD2	few	TRBJ2-3	TGTGCCAGCAGCTTGGCGTTAGCGGGGGCGACTAGCACAGATACGCAGTATTTT	CASSLALAGATSTDTQYF
TRBV11-2	.	few	TRBJ2-2	TGTGCCAGCACCTATAGGTCTGGGGGCATCACCGGGGAGCTGTTTTTT	CASTYRSGGITGELFF
TRBV7-9	.	.	TRBJ1-2	TGTGCCAGCAGCTTTGACAGAGCTAAGGGGGATGGCTACACCTTC	CASSFDRAKGDGYTF
TRBV7-2	.	.	TRBJ1-6	TGTGCCAGCAGCAACCTAAATAATTCACCCCTCCACTTT	CASSNLNNSPLHF
TRBV2	.	.	TRBJ2-5	TGTGCCAGCAGTGTATTGACAGACCAAGAGACCCAGTACTTC	CASSVLTDQETQYF
TRBV4-1	TRBD1	.	TRBJ1-2	TGCGCCAGCAGCCAAGAGGGGACAGGGGTAGGCTACACCTTC	CASSQEGTGVGYTF
TRBV20-1	.	.	TRBJ1-5	TGCAGTGCTAGTGAGGGTCAGCCCCAGCATTTT	CSASEGQPQHF
TRBV5-1	.	.	TRBJ2-3	TGCGCCAGCAGCTTGCCCGAGACTCGGGGCACAGATACGCAGTATTTT	CASSLPETRGTDTQYF
TRBV19	TRBD1	.	TRBJ1-1	TGTGCCACCACAAGACAGGGGAGCACTGAAGCTTTCTTT	CATTRQGSTEAFF
TRBV7-9	.	few	TRBJ2-5	TGTGCCAGCAGCCCTATACAGGGTCAAGAGACCCAGTACTTC	CASSPIQGQETQYF
TRBV21-1	.	.	TRBJ2-1	TGTGCCAGCAGCGCGAGACTAGCGGGGGAGGACAATGAGCAGTTCTTC	CASSARLAGEDNEQFF
TRBV2	.	.	TRBJ1-5	TGTGCCAGCAGTGAAGCCAGTTCCAATCAGCCCCAGCATTTT	CASSEASSNQPQHF
TRBV7-8	TRBD2	.	TRBJ2-7	TGTGCCAGCAGCTTAGTTAGCGGGGTAGGCGAGCAGTACTTC	CASSLVSGVGEQYF
TRBV20-1	.	few	TRBJ2-5	TGCAGTGCGGACAGACAAGAGACCCAGTACTTC	CSADRQETQYF
TRBV5-1	.	few	TRBJ2-3	TGCGCCAGCAGCTTGGCGGCAGGGAAGAGGGATACGCAGTATTTT	CASSLAAGKRDTQYF
TRBV5-1	.	.	TRBJ2-5	TGCGCCAGCAGCCCGGACAGTACACAAGAGACCCAGTACTTC	CASSPDSTQETQYF
TRBV29-1	.	few	TRBJ1-1	TGCAGCGGGGGGCAGGGAGCGAACACTGAAGCTTTCTTT	CSGGQGANTEAFF
TRBV4-3	TRBD1	few	TRBJ1-6	TGCGCCAGCAGCCAAGAAAAAGGACAGGATAATTCACCCCTCCACTTT	CASSQEKGQDNSPLHF
TRBV6-5	.	.	TRBJ2-1	TGTGCCAGCAGTTACGGGCTAGCAAGTGAGCAGTTCTTC	CASSYGLASEQFF
TRBV5-1	.	.	TRBJ2-1	TGCGCCAGCAGCTTGTTAGCAGGGATAGATTACAATGAGCAGTTCTTC	CASSLLAGIDYNEQFF
TRBV4-3	.	.	TRBJ2-7	TGCGCCAGCAGCCAAGATACTGGGGGCATCTACGAGCAGTACTTC	CASSQDTGGIYEQYF
TRBV5-4	.	.	TRBJ1-2	TGTGCCAGCAGCCTAGGACAGCATCTTAACTATGGCTACACCTTC	CASSLGQHLNYGYTF
TRBV6-1	TRBD1	.	TRBJ2-3	TGTGCCAGCACCCGGGACAGGGGGGGCACAGATACGCAGTATTTT	CASTRDRGGTDTQYF
TRBV6-5	TRBD2	.	TRBJ2-1	TGTGCCAGCAGTTTGGCGGGGGGCCACAATGAGCAGTTCTTC	CASSLAGGHNEQFF
TRBV19	.	.	TRBJ2-1	TGTGCCAGTAGTACCCCCCCGGCGGGGCGATCTAAAGGTAATGAGCAGTTCTTC	CASSTPPAGRSKGNEQFF
TRBV2	.	few	TRBJ2-3	TGTGCCAGCACCTACACAGATACGCAGTATTTT	CASTYTDTQYF
TRBV9	.	.	TRBJ2-5	TGTGCCAGCAGCACTAGCCCGGCGGAGACCCAGTACTTC	CASSTSPAETQYF
TRBV6-6	TRBD1	few	TRBJ1-1	TGTGCCAGCAGTCTGACAGGGCCGGCGACTGAAGCTTTCTTT	CASSLTGPATEAFF
TRBV6-6	TRBD1	few	TRBJ2-7	TGTGCCAGCAGTTACCGGACAGGGGGCTTCTACGAGCAGTACTTC	CASSYRTGGFYEQYF
TRBV11-2	TRBD2	.	TRBJ2-7	TGTGCCAGCGGGGGGGGACCTAGGGAGCAGTACTTC	CASGGGPREQYF
TRBV27	TRBD1	.	TRBJ1-2	TGTGCCAGCAGTTTATCAGGGGGCGAAAGGTATGGCTACACCTTC	CASSLSGGERYGYTF
TRBV20-1	.	.	TRBJ1-2	TGCAGTGCGACCTCGCGGGGAGGCTACACCTTC	CSATSRGGYTF
TRBV2	.	few	TRBJ2-5	TGTGCCAGCAGCGGACTCGTTGGGTACTCCCAAGAGACCCAGTACTTC	CASSGLVGYSQETQYF
TRBV7-9	TRBD1	few	TRBJ2-6	TGTGCCAGCAGCGACAGGGGAAAAGGGGCCAACGTCCTGACTTTC	CASSDRGKGANVLTF
TRBV30	.	.	TRBJ2-7	TGTGCCTGGACCGCCACAGGGAACGAGCAGTACTTC	CAWTATGNEQYF
TRBV11-2	TRBD2	few	TRBJ2-7	TGTGCCAGCAGCTTCGGGACTAGCGACCCCTACGAGCAGTACTTC	CASSFGTSDPYEQYF
TRBV10-3	TRBD1	.	TRBJ2-6	TGTGCCATCAGGAACTCATTACAGGGGCCAGGGGCCAACGTCCTGACTTTC	CAIRNSLQGPGANVLTF